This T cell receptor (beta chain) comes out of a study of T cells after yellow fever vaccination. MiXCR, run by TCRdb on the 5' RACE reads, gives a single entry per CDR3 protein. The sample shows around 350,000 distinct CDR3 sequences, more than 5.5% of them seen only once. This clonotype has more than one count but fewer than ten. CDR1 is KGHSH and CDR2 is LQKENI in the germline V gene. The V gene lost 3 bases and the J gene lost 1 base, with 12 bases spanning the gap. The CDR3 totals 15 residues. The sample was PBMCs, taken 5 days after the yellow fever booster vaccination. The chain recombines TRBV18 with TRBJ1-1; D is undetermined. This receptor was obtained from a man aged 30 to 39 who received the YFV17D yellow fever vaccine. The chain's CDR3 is CASSPGSEGNTEAFF. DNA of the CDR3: TGTGCCAGCTCACCGGGCTCCGAGGGGAACACTGAAGCTTTCTTT. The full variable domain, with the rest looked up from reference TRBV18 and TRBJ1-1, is NAGVMQNPRHLVRRRGQEARLRCSPMKGHSHVYWYRQLPEEGLKFMVYLQKENIIDESGMPKERFSAEFPKEGPSILRIQQVVRGDSAAYFCASSPGSEGNTEAFFGQGTRLTVV.